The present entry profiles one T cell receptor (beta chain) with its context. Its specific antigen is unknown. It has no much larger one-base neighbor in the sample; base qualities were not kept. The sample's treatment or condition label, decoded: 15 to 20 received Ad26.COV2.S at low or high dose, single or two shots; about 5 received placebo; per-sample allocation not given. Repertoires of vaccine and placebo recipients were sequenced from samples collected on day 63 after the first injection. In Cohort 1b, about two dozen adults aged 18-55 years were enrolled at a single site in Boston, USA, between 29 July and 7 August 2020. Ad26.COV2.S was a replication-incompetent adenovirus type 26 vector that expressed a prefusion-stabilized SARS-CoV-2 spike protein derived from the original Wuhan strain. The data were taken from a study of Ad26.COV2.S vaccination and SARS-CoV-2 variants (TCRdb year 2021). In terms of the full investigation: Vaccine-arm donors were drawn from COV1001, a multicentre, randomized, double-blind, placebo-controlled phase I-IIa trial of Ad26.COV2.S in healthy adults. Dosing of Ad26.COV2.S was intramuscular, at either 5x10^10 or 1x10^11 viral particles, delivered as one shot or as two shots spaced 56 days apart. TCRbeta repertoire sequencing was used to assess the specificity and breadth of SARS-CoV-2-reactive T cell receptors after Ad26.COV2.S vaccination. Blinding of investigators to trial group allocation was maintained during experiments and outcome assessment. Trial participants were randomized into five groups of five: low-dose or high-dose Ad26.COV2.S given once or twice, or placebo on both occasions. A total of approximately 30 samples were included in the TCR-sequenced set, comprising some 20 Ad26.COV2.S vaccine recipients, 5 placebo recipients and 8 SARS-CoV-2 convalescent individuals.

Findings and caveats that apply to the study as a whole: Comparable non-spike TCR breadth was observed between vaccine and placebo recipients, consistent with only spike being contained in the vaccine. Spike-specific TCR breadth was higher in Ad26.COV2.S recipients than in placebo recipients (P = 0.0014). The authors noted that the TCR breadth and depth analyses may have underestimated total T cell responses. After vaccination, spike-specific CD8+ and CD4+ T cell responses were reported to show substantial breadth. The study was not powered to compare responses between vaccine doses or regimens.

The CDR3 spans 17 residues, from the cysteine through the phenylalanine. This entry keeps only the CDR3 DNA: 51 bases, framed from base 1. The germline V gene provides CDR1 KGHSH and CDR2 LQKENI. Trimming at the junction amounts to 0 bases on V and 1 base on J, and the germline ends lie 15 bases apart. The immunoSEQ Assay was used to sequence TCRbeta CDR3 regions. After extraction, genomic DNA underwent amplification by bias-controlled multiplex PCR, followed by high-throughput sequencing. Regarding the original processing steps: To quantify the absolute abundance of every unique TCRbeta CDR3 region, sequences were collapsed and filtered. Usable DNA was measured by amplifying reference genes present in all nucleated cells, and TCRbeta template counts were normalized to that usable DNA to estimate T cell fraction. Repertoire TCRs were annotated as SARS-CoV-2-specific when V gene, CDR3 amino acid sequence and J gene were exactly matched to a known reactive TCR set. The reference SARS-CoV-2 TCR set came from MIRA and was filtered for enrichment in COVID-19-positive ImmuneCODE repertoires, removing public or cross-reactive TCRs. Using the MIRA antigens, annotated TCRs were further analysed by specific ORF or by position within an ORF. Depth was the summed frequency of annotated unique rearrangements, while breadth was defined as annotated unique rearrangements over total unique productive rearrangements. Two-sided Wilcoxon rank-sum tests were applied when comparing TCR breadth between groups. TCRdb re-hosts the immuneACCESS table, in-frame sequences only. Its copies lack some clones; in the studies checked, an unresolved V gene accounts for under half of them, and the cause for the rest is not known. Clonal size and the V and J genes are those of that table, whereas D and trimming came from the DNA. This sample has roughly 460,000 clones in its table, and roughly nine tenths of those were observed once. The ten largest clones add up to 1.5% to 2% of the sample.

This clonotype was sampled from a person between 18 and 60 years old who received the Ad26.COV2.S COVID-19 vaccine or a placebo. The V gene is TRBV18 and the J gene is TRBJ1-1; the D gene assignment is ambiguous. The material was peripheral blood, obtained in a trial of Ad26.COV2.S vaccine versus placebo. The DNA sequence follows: TGTGCCAGCTCACCACCGAATACAGCCCGAGCGAACACTGAAGCTTTCTTT. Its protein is CASSPPNTARANTEAFF.